Only a few counts were recorded for the clone carrying this T cell receptor (beta chain). The target antigen is unknown. Each TRB amplification used 250-500 ng of genomic DNA from blood. The V gene lost 4 bases and the J gene lost 3 bases, with 3 bases spanning the gap. The CDR3 is 11 residues long. This sample was taken from a study of T and B cells in COVID-19 patients. Study summary: Blood was sampled from COVID-19 patients who were either actively infected or recovered. Recovered patients mostly had mild to moderate COVID-19 managed as outpatients. General study results and limits: CD4+, regulatory T cell, CD8+ and sorted SARS-CoV-2-responsive or tetramer+ T cells were not yet sequenced.

BIOMED2 TRB-A/B primer pools were used in multiplex TRB PCR. TCRdb re-called the multiplex PCR reads through MiXCR, storing one row per CDR3 protein. The sample lists 22,000 or so distinct CDR3 sequences; roughly 27% were seen once. Source material: blood. The chain carries TRBV12-3 or TRBV12-4 and TRBJ1-2, with D hard to call. This TCR was sampled from a human donor who had recovered from COVID-19. The CDR3 spells CASSSDYGYTF. The CDR3 DNA sequence: TGTGCCAGCAGTTCAGACTATGGCTACACCTTC.